This TCR beta chain appears in the sequencing data of a study of blood T cell repertoires in COVID-19. Study background: PBMCs, B-cell-depleted T cells, or T cells were the source of the cDNA or gDNA that made up the material.

Data came from immunoSEQ multiplex PCR; TCRdb stores just in-frame clones and leaves some out. This sample has 400,000 to 450,000 clones, with approximately 88% found just once. This clone was detected a few times. Sequenced input: peripheral blood. This receptor was obtained from a woman aged 45-65 years with COVID-19, enrolled during active disease.

This CDR3 is CASSLGGSGNQPQHF. CDR3 nucleotides: TGTGCCAGCAGCCTAGGGGGATCGGGCAATCAGCCCCAGCATTTT. The chain uses TRBV14 and TRBJ1-5, with TRBD1 as a possible D gene (6 bases). This CDR3 is 15 amino acids long. Germline CDR1 SGHDN, CDR2 FVKESK. V lost 4 bases and J lost 2, with 12 bases in between.